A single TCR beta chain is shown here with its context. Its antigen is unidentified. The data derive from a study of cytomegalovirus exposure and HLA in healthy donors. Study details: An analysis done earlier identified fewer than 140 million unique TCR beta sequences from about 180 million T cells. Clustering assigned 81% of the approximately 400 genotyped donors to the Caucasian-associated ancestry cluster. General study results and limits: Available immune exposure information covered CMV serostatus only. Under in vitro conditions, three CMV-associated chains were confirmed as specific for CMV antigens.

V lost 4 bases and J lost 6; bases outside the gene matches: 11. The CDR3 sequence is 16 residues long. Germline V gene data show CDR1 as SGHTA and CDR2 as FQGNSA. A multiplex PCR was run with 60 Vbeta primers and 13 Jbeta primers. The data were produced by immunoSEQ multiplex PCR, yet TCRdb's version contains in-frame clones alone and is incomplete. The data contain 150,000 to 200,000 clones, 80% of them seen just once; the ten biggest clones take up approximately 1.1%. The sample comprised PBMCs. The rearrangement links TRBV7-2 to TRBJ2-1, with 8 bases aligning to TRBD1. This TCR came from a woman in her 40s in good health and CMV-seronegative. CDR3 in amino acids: CASSSLPGQAGNEQFF. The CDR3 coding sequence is TGTGCCAGCAGCTCATTACCGGGACAGGCCGGCAATGAGCAGTTCTTC.